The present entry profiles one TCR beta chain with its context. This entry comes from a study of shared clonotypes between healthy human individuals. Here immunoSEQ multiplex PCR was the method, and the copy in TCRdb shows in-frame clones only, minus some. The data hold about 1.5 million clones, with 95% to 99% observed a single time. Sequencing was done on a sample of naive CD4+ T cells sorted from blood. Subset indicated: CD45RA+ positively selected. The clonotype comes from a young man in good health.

The CDR3 DNA reads TGCGCCAGCAGCCATGAGCCTGGCACAGCGAACACTGAAGCTTTCTTT. Its translation is CASSHEPGTANTEAFF. This sequence joins TRBV4-1 and TRBJ1-1, with D hard to call. The germline V gene has CDR1 MGHRA and CDR2 YSYEKL. Trimming cost V 3 bases and J 1 base, with 15 bases left between them. The CDR3 extends over 16 amino acids.